This is a list of T cell receptor beta chains from one sample in a study of ipilimumab plus nivolumab after autologous stem cell transplantation. TCRdb's table, derived via immunoSEQ multiplex PCR, lists solely in-frame clones and lacks some. This sample carries approximately 12,000 clones, about 70% of them seen once, and the ten largest clones take about 28%. Sequences were derived from PBMCs, sampled in a trial of ipilimumab plus nivolumab as post-transplant consolidation. Receptor source: a male donor with diffuse large B-cell lymphoma. CDR3s include the opening cysteine and the closing phenylalanine or tryptophan. A D gene is named only where the DNA matches it firmly. The size of a clone is reported for some rows only, either as once, few or many, or as a class for expanded clones.

D: TRBD1
J: TRBJ2-7
size: medium-sized
V: TRBV28
DNA: TGTGCCAGCAGGACGACAGGGCGCGAGCAGTACTTC
CDR3: CASRTTGREQYF

D: TRBD1
J: TRBJ1-2
size: NA
V: TRBV7-2
DNA: TGTGCCAGCAGCTTAGCGCGGTCCAGGGGGTCGCAGCGCTACACCTTC
CDR3: CASSLARSRGSQRYTF

D: TRBD1
J: TRBJ1-1
size: NA
V: TRBV6-6
DNA: TGTGCCAGCAGTTACTCGACAGGGACGAACACTGAAGCTTTCTTT
CDR3: CASSYSTGTNTEAFF

D: TRBD2
J: TRBJ2-1
size: NA
V: TRBV10-1
DNA: TGCGCCAGCAGTCCTTCCACGGGACTAGCGGGAGGGTCCTACAATGAGCAGTTCTTC
CDR3: CASSPSTGLAGGSYNEQFF

D: TRBD2
J: TRBJ2-3
size: NA
V: TRBV11-2
DNA: TGTGCCAGCAGCTTAGAACTAGCGGGGTTTGATACGCAGTATTTT
CDR3: CASSLELAGFDTQYF

D: NA
J: TRBJ2-2
size: NA
V: TRBV7-6
DNA: TGTGCCAGCAGCAGATACGGGGAAACCGGGGAGCTGTTTTTT
CDR3: CASSRYGETGELFF

D: NA
J: TRBJ2-7
size: NA
V: TRBV11-3
DNA: TGTGCCAGCAGCTCGTCGTGGGGAACCTACGAGCAGTACTTC
CDR3: CASSSSWGTYEQYF

D: NA
J: TRBJ1-2
size: NA
V: TRBV5-1
DNA: TGCGCCAGCAGCCCTGACGGCATCTATGGCTACACCTTC
CDR3: CASSPDGIYGYTF

D: NA
J: TRBJ2-5
size: NA
V: TRBV9
DNA: TGTGCCAGCAGCCCCGGGAGCCACCAAGAGACCCAGTACTTC
CDR3: CASSPGSHQETQYF

D: NA
J: TRBJ1-1
size: few
V: TRBV5-1
DNA: TGCGCCAGCAGCTCGCACAGGGACACTGAAGCTTTCTTT
CDR3: CASSSHRDTEAFF

D: TRBD1
J: TRBJ1-4
size: many
V: TRBV10-1
DNA: TGCGCCAGCAGTACCGGACTCAGGGGGGGAAAACTGTTTTTT
CDR3: CASSTGLRGGKLFF

D: NA
J: TRBJ2-5
size: once
V: TRBV7-9
DNA: TGTGCCAGCAGTGACATTAAAGGAGGACCTACCCAAGAGACCCAGTACTTC
CDR3: CASSDIKGGPTQETQYF

D: NA
J: TRBJ1-1
size: NA
V: TRBV12-5
DNA: TGTGCTAGTGGGACCGACAGGCTTGAAGCTTTCTTT
CDR3: CASGTDRLEAFF

D: TRBD1
J: TRBJ2-1
size: NA
V: TRBV7-2
DNA: TGTGCCAGCAGCTTGGGGACAGGCCCCTACAATGAGCAGTTCTTC
CDR3: CASSLGTGPYNEQFF

D: NA
J: TRBJ2-7
size: NA
V: TRBV30
DNA: TGTGCCTGGGGAACAAGGGCAGGGCTCTACGAGCAGTACTTC
CDR3: CAWGTRAGLYEQYF

D: NA
J: TRBJ1-5
size: NA
V: TRBV19
DNA: TGTGCCAGTAGTATGTACAGGGAGATGAGCAATCAGCCCCAGCATTTT
CDR3: CASSMYREMSNQPQHF

D: TRBD2
J: TRBJ2-1
size: NA
V: TRBV9
DNA: TGTGCCAGCAGCCCCGGGGGGGCCCCTGGGAATGAGCAGTTCTTC
CDR3: CASSPGGAPGNEQFF